A selection of T cell receptor beta chains follows, all from one sample in a study of blood T cell repertoires in COVID-19. Method: immunoSEQ multiplex PCR; TCRdb's copy keeps in-frame clones and lacks some. The repertoire includes some 89,000 clones, just under 90% of them detected once, and approximately 15% sits in the top ten. The sample taken for sequencing was peripheral blood. These receptors were collected from a human donor in a cohort sampled during active COVID-19. Each CDR3 is given without its conserved first and last residue. The order of the fields is V gene, CDR3 protein.

>TRBV7-9
ASSFMNTEAF
>TRBV6-2/TRBV6-3
ASSYGGLAGFNQPQH
>TRBV6-6
ASSYQQGVRQPQH
>TRBV6-2/TRBV6-3
ASSISGYNEQF
>TRBV19
ASNTGGNYGYT
>TRBV27
ASSSGQGGWAYGYT
>TRBV4-2
ASSQDTGSSGNTIY
>TRBV7-6
ASSNLRDRGFGEKLF
>TRBV3-1/TRBV3-2
ASSQHGLAGGPQETQY
>TRBV21-1
ASSRGQGVKETQY
>TRBV5-1
ASSLTPGSEDTQY
>TRBV19
ASSPTSSGGNRYEQY
>TRBV6-5
ASSYGTGVYEQY